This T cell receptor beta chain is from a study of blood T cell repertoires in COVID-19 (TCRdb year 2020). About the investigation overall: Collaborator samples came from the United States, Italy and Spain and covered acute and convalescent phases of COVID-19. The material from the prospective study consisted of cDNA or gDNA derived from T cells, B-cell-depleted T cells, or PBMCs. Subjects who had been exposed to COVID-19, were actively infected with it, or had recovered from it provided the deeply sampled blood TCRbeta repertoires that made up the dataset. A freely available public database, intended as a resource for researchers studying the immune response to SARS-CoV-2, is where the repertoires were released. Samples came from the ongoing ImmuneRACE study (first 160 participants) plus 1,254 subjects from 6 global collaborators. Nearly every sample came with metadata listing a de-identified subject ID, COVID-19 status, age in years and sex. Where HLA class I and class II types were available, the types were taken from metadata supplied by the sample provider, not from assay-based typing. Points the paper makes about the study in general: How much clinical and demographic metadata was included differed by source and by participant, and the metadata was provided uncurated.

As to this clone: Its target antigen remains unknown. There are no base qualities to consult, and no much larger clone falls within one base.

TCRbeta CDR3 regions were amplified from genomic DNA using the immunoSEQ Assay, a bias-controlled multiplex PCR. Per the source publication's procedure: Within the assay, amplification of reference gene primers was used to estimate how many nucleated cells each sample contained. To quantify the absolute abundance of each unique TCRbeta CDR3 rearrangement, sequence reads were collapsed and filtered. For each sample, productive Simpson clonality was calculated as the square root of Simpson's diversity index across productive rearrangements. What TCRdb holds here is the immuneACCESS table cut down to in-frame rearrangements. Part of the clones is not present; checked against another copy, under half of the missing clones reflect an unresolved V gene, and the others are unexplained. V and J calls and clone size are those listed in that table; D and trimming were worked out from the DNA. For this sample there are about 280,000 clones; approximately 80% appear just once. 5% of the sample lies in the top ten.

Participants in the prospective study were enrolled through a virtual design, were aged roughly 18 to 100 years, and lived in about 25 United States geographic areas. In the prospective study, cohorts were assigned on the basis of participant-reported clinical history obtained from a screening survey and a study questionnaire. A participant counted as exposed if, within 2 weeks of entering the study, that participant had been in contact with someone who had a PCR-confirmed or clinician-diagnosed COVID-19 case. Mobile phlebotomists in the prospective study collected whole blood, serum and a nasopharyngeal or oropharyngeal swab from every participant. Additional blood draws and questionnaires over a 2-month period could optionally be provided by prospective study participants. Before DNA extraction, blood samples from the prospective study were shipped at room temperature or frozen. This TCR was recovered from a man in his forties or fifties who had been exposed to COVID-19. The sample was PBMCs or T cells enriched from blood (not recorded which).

This receptor carries the CDR3 CASSRDMESYGYTF. The sequenced DNA is TGTGCCAGCAGCCGGGACATGGAGTCATATGGCTACACCTTC. The sequence joins TRBV5-6 to TRBJ1-2; a tentative D match to TRBD1 spans 6 bases. V is pared back by 4 bases and J by 5 bases, with 15 bases lying between the germline termini. The CDR3 has 14 amino acids, counting the end cysteine and phenylalanine. Just CDR3 DNA is preserved here, 42 bases in frame from base 1. CDR1 is given as SGHDT and CDR2 as YYEEEE, both from the germline V gene.